This TCR beta chain is drawn from a study of T cells in localized non-small cell lung cancer. General observations from the study: Elevated circulating T cell density in blood was associated with longer overall survival. The study sequenced only one region of the tumor. As a result, intratumor heterogeneity could not be excluded and remains possible.

Concerning this clone: Antigen unknown.

The repertoire was sequenced with immunoSEQ multiplex PCR; TCRdb's copy has only in-frame clones and lacks some. The data show about 5,500 clones, about 79% seen once. The germline V gene encodes CDR1 MNHNY and CDR2 SVGAGI (reference sequence). V dropped 7 bases and J dropped 1 base, with 13 bases sitting between them. The CDR3 is 14 residues long. The chain uses TRBV6-6 and TRBJ1-1; the D gene is possibly TRBD1 (6 bases). The source of this sequence is a female donor of 60 years or more with stage II lung adenocarcinoma. The sample in question was peripheral blood mononuclear cells, obtained before any cancer treatment. The CDR3 loop is CASKGGTRNTEAFF. The DNA of the CDR3 is TGTGCCAGCAAGGGGGGCACAAGGAACACTGAAGCTTTCTTT.